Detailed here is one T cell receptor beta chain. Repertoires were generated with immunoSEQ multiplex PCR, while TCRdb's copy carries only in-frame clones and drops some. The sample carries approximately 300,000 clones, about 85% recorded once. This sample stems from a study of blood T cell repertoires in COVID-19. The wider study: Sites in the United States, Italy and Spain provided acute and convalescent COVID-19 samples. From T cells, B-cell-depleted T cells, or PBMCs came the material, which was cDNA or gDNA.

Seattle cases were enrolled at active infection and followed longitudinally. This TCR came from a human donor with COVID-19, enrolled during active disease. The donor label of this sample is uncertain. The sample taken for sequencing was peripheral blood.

CDR3 in amino acids: CASSFWAGGYEQYF. CDR3 nucleotide sequence: TGTGCCAGCAGTTTTTGGGCAGGGGGCTACGAGCAGTACTTC. The J gene is TRBJ2-7, the V gene TRBV28; 7 positions agree with TRBD1. The CDR3 covers 14 residues. J was trimmed by 3 bases and V by 3 bases; bases with no gene match: 5. The germline V gene encodes CDR1 MDHEN and CDR2 SYDVKM.